One and the same sample provided the 13 T cell receptor beta chains below, sequenced in a study of graft-versus-host responses after intestinal transplantation. The method was immunoSEQ multiplex PCR; TCRdb's version includes in-frame clones alone and lacks a portion of them. Seen here are roughly 9,900 clones, around 94% observed once, and the top ten hold roughly 2%. The material was PBMCs, obtained 8 days after intestinal transplant. Receptor source: a human patient who received an intestinal transplant, so some T cells may come from the graft donor.

This chain links TRBV4-1 with TRBJ1-4; D is unclear. CDR1 is MGHRA and CDR2 is YSYEKL in the germline V gene. The CDR3 runs 14 residues. V was pared by 1 base and J by 2 bases, with 5 bases between. CDR3 sequence: CASSQVGTNEKLFF. In nucleotides, the CDR3 is TGCGCCAGCAGCCAAGTTGGGACTAATGAAAAACTGTTTTTT.

The rearrangement uses TRBV11-3 and TRBJ2-6, with D hard to call. Germline assignment: CDR1 SGHNT and CDR2 YENEEA. Trimming stripped 5 bases from V and 5 bases from J, with 22 bases between. The CDR3 length is 18 residues. The CDR3 sequence: CASSIRMTRQSRANVLTF. CDR3 in DNA: TGTGCCAGCAGCATTAGGATGACTCGACAAAGTCGGGCCAACGTCCTGACTTTC. The full variable domain, with the rest looked up from reference TRBV11-3 and TRBJ2-6, is EAGVVQSPRYKIIEKKQPVAFWCNPISGHNTLYWYLQNLGQGPELLIRYENEEAVDDSQLPKDRFSAERLKGVDSTLKIQPAELGDSAVYLCASSIRMTRQSRANVLTFGAGSRLTVL.

This clone has a single count. At one end, the junction sequence differs from germline, possibly due to a read error. This CDR3 is also generated by other DNA sequences in the sample. The chain couples TRBV5-1 to TRBJ1-1, with a possible D match to TRBD1 (5 bases). Per germline, CDR1 SGHRS and CDR2 YFSETQ. The CDR3 has 13 residues. The CDR3 region is CASTRPGDPEAFF. CDR3 coding DNA: TGCGCCAGCACCCGGCCGGGGGACCCTGAAGCTTTTTTT.

The gene calls are TRBV27 and TRBJ2-7; 8 nucleotides align to TRBD1. Germline CDR1 reads MNHEY; CDR2 reads SMNVEV (reference sequence). The ends lost 11 bases at V and 6 bases at J; junction bases unmatched: 9. The CDR3 consists of 12 residues. The CDR3 region is CASRSTGVEQYF. The CDR3, as DNA: TGTGCCTCTCGATCGACAGGGGTCGAGCAGTACTTC.

The chain is built from TRBV28 and TRBJ1-6; TRBD1 might be the D (5 bases). The germline V gene encodes CDR1 MDHEN and CDR2 SYDVKM. The CDR3 loop spans 14 amino acids. The ends were cut back, 3 bases at V and 10 bases at J, with 13 bases in the middle. CDR3 DNA sequence: TGTGCCAGCAGTTTCGTGCAGGGAGGATCACCCCTCCACTTT. This encodes CASSFVQGGSPLHF.

This chain uses TRBV7-9 with TRBJ1-4; TRBD1 aligns across 12 bases. The germline gives CDR1 SEHNR, CDR2 FQNEAQ (reference sequence). The CDR3 length is 19 residues. J was trimmed by 8 bases and V by 3 bases; bases with no gene match: 16. The CDR3, as DNA: TGTGCCAGCAGCTTCCGAGGTCCCGGGACAGGGGGCGCAGGGGAAAAACTGTTTTTT. Its protein product is CASSFRGPGTGGAGEKLFF.

V gene TRBV4-1 combines with J gene TRBJ1-1; D is undetermined. V was clipped by 5 bases and J by 0 bases, with 13 bases between them. The CDR3 sequence is 15 residues long. CDR1 and CDR2 from the germline V gene are MGHRA and YSYEKL. CDR3 in amino acids: CASSLRGRLNTEAFF. As DNA, the CDR3 is TGCGCCAGCAGCTTAAGAGGACGGTTGAACACTGAAGCTTTCTTT.

J is TRBJ2-7 and V is TRBV7-9; D gene ambiguous. The CDR3 sequence is 13 residues long. Trimming cost V 5 bases and J 2 bases, with 10 bases left between them. Germline values: CDR1 SEHNR, CDR2 FQNEAQ (reference sequence). CDR3 protein: CASSGWVTYEQYF. The DNA for the CDR3 is TGTGCCAGCAGCGGTTGGGTTACCTACGAGCAGTACTTC. The full variable domain, rest sourced from reference TRBV7-9 and TRBJ2-7, is DTGVSQNPRHKITKRGQNVTFRCDPISEHNRLYWYRQTLGQGPEFLTYFQNEAQLEKSRLLSDRFSAERPKGSFSTLEIQRTEQGDSAMYLCASSGWVTYEQYFGPGTRLTVT.

V and J are TRBV5-1 and TRBJ2-5, with D maybe TRBD2 (6 bases). With 0 bases removed from V and 3 bases from J, the gap between germline ends came to 9 bases. The CDR3 has 14 amino acids. Germline V lookup: CDR1 SGHRS, CDR2 YFSETQ. CDR3 DNA sequence: TGCGCCAGCAGCTTGGCCCCGGGGGAAGAGACCCAGTACTTC. It is translated as CASSLAPGEETQYF.

J is TRBJ2-1 and V is TRBV7-9; TRBD1 might be the D (6 bases). The ends were cut back, 4 bases at V and 4 bases at J, with 11 bases in the middle. Germline lookup yields CDR1 SEHNR and CDR2 FQNEAQ (reference sequence). The CDR3 is made up of 14 amino acids. Here the CDR3 reads CASSSRDNYNEQFF. The CDR3 DNA is TGTGCCAGCAGCTCAAGGGACAATTACAATGAGCAGTTCTTC.

The chain carries TRBV7-8 and TRBJ2-7; D is uncertain. The CDR3 is 13 amino acids. V gave up 1 base and J gave up 4 bases, with 8 bases separating them. Germline V gives CDR1 SGHVS, CDR2 FQNEAQ. CDR3 coding DNA: TGTGCCAGCAGCTTAGAAGAAGGATACGAGCAGTACTTC. This gives the protein CASSLEEGYEQYF.

This chain joins TRBV5-4 and TRBJ2-1; D ambiguous. Germline V CDR1 and CDR2: SGHNT, YYREEE (reference sequence). V dropped 5 bases and J dropped 0 bases, with 15 bases sitting between them. The CDR3 totals 16 residues. CDR3 DNA: TGTGCCAGCAGGTTGATCGTCCTTCGCTCCTACAATGAGCAGTTCTTC. Protein sequence: CASRLIVLRSYNEQFF.

The chain recombines TRBV29-1 with TRBJ1-1, with D unclear. Trimming took off 3 bases at V and 0 bases at J, with 14 bases between the two ends. The CDR3 totals 15 residues. Per the germline V gene, CDR1 is SQVTM and CDR2 is ANQGSEA. CDR3 loop: CSVEGQERMNTEAFF. The CDR3, as DNA: TGCAGCGTTGAGGGCCAAGAACGGATGAACACTGAAGCTTTCTTT.